Reported below is one TCR beta chain. These data are taken from a study of read filtering for tumor transcriptome and immune sequencing. From roughly 400 ng of RNA, a library with molecular barcoded alpha/delta and beta/gamma adaptors was made. TCRdb independently ran MiXCR on the reads; one entry per CDR3 protein. The sample consists of some 22,000 distinct CDR3 sequences, roughly an eighth of them appearing once. The specimen sequenced was a population of CD138-negative cells sorted from bone marrow. This TCR was sampled from a donor aged 40 or older with multiple myeloma.

The CDR3 DNA reads TGTACCAGCAGCTTAAGGGATGATGTGGGTGAAGCTTTCTTT. Encoded protein: CTSSLRDDVGEAFF. The chain employs TRBV7-2 and TRBJ1-1; D uncertain. Germline-derived CDR1 and CDR2 are SGHTA and FQGNSA. The CDR3 consists of 14 residues. V lost 2 bases, J lost 7 bases, and 14 bases lay in between.